The entry that follows covers one T cell receptor (beta chain) sequence. Germline V CDR1 and CDR2: LGHNA, YSLEER. After removal of 1 base from V and 6 bases from J, the junction contained 8 bases not matched to a gene. CDR3 length: 16 residues. Recipients received nonmyeloablative bone marrow transplants from related graft donors, with transient mixed chimerism. The data were taken from a study of Tregs in tolerant kidney transplant recipients. Sequencing used immunoSEQ multiplex PCR; TCRdb keeps in-frame clones, though not all of them. The sample yields around 50,000 clones, around 93% seen once. This specimen consisted of CD8+ T cells from blood (PBMCs), obtained 24 months after the transplant. The sequence derives from a human patient who received a combined kidney and bone marrow transplant. Part of the T cell pool may stem from the graft donor. The V gene is TRBV4-3, the J gene TRBJ1-2, with TRBD1 matching over 10 bases. This CDR3 reads CASSQGRTGGSNGYTF. The CDR3 DNA reads TGCGCCAGCAGCCAAGGCAGGACAGGGGGATCGAATGGCTACACCTTC.